Listed below are T cell receptor beta chains from one sample, sequenced in a study of Graves' ophthalmopathy and Graves' hyperthyroidism. TCRdb re-analysed the multiplex PCR reads in MiXCR, keeping a single row per CDR3 protein. The table has under 250,000 distinct CDR3 sequences, 20% to 25% seen once. The source material was peripheral blood. These receptors originate from a woman aged 50 to 60 with Graves' ophthalmopathy. Each CDR3 is given with its conserved first and last residue. D genes are given only for firm matches. Some rows have no size entry. The others give once, few or many, or a class for an expanded clone.

d_call: NA; clone_size: few; j_call: TRBJ2-5; v_call: TRBV12-3/TRBV12-4; cdr3_aa: CASSLAKSQYF; cdr3_nt: TGTGCCAGCAGTTTAGCGAAGTCCCAGTACTTC
d_call: NA; clone_size: NA; j_call: TRBJ1-1; v_call: TRBV18; cdr3_aa: CASSSTGGAEAEAFF; cdr3_nt: TGTGCCAGCTCTTCCACTGGGGGGGCGGAAGCTGAAGCTTTCTTT
d_call: NA; clone_size: NA; j_call: TRBJ1-3; v_call: TRBV18; cdr3_aa: CASSPSPGGNTIYF; cdr3_nt: TGTGCCAGCTCACCATCCCCAGGTGGAAACACCATATATTTT
d_call: NA; clone_size: many; j_call: TRBJ2-7; v_call: TRBV5-1; cdr3_aa: CASSLSSVSLWDLEQYF; cdr3_nt: TGCGCCAGCAGCTTGTCTAGCGTCAGCCTCTGGGATTTGGAGCAGTACTTC
d_call: NA; clone_size: many; j_call: TRBJ1-5; v_call: TRBV6-1; cdr3_aa: CASSQTGNQPQHF; cdr3_nt: TGTGCCAGCAGTCAGACGGGAAATCAGCCCCAGCATTTT
d_call: NA; clone_size: many; j_call: TRBJ2-7; v_call: TRBV7-2; cdr3_aa: CASSLGDSRADEQYF; cdr3_nt: TGTGCCAGCAGCTTAGGGGACTCCCGAGCCGACGAGCAGTACTTC
d_call: NA; clone_size: many; j_call: TRBJ2-4; v_call: TRBV6-1; cdr3_aa: CAAKGGTVAKNIQYF; cdr3_nt: TGTGCCGCCAAAGGGGGGACAGTAGCCAAAAACATTCAGTACTTC
d_call: TRBD1; clone_size: many; j_call: TRBJ2-7; v_call: TRBV2; cdr3_aa: CASMWTGEHEQYF; cdr3_nt: TGTGCCAGCATGTGGACAGGGGAACACGAGCAGTACTTC
d_call: TRBD1; clone_size: many; j_call: TRBJ1-2; v_call: TRBV29-1; cdr3_aa: CSAGTGSLANYGYTF; cdr3_nt: TGCAGCGCTGGGACAGGGAGTCTTGCTAACTATGGCTACACCTTC
d_call: NA; clone_size: many; j_call: TRBJ2-5; v_call: TRBV7-3; cdr3_aa: CASSTQGGETQYF; cdr3_nt: TGTGCCAGCAGCACCCAGGGGGGAGAGACCCAGTACTTC
d_call: NA; clone_size: many; j_call: TRBJ1-1; v_call: TRBV7-9; cdr3_aa: CASSFEGGAGAFF; cdr3_nt: TGTGCCAGCAGCTTTGAGGGGGGCGCGGGAGCTTTCTTT
d_call: NA; clone_size: many; j_call: TRBJ1-2; v_call: TRBV4-1; cdr3_aa: CASSRGDRTNYGYTF; cdr3_nt: TGCGCCAGCAGCCGAGGAGACAGGACGAACTATGGCTACACCTTC
d_call: TRBD2; clone_size: NA; j_call: TRBJ2-7; v_call: TRBV28; cdr3_aa: CASSGGAPLEQYF; cdr3_nt: TGTGCCAGCAGCGGGGGGGCCCCTCTCGAGCAGTACTTC
d_call: TRBD2; clone_size: many; j_call: TRBJ2-7; v_call: TRBV6-5; cdr3_aa: CASSYSTAGVNEQYF; cdr3_nt: TGTGCCAGCAGTTACTCGACAGCGGGAGTAAACGAGCAGTACTTC
d_call: NA; clone_size: many; j_call: TRBJ1-6; v_call: TRBV30; cdr3_aa: CAWSVGISTADSPLHF; cdr3_nt: TGTGCCTGGAGTGTAGGTATATCGACGGCAGATTCACCCCTCCACTTT
d_call: NA; clone_size: NA; j_call: TRBJ1-2; v_call: TRBV19; cdr3_aa: CASSILPGATVYGYTF; cdr3_nt: TGTGCCAGTAGTATACTTCCGGGGGCTACCGTATATGGCTACACCTTC
d_call: NA; clone_size: few; j_call: TRBJ1-6; v_call: TRBV12-3/TRBV12-4; cdr3_aa: CASSLGADGSPLHF; cdr3_nt: TGTGCCAGCAGTTTGGGGGCGGATGGCTCACCCCTCCACTTT
d_call: NA; clone_size: once; j_call: TRBJ2-2; v_call: TRBV28; cdr3_aa: CASSLYGIGTGELFF; cdr3_nt: TGTGCCAGCAGTTTGTACGGGATTGGCACCGGGGAGCTGTTTTTT
d_call: TRBD2; clone_size: NA; j_call: TRBJ2-5; v_call: TRBV7-9; cdr3_aa: CASSLYLGGYQETQYF; cdr3_nt: TGTGCCAGCAGCTTATATCTGGGAGGGTACCAAGAGACCCAGTACTTC
d_call: NA; clone_size: NA; j_call: TRBJ1-3; v_call: TRBV27; cdr3_aa: CASSLTGPSGNTIYF; cdr3_nt: TGTGCCAGCAGTTTGACAGGTCCCTCTGGAAACACCATATATTTT
d_call: TRBD1; clone_size: many; j_call: TRBJ1-6; v_call: TRBV7-8; cdr3_aa: CASSLIGQVDSPLHF; cdr3_nt: TGTGCCAGCAGCTTAATAGGACAGGTTGATTCACCCCTCCACTTT
d_call: NA; clone_size: many; j_call: TRBJ2-7; v_call: TRBV19; cdr3_aa: CASSMTASWAYEQYF; cdr3_nt: TGTGCCAGTAGTATGACGGCTAGTTGGGCCTACGAGCAGTACTTC
d_call: TRBD2; clone_size: many; j_call: TRBJ2-1; v_call: TRBV2; cdr3_aa: CAASAGLAINEQFF; cdr3_nt: TGTGCCGCCTCGGCGGGACTAGCGATAAATGAGCAGTTCTTC
d_call: NA; clone_size: many; j_call: TRBJ2-6; v_call: TRBV20-1; cdr3_aa: CSARYVGGQFSGANVLTF; cdr3_nt: TGCAGTGCCAGATATGTCGGAGGACAGTTCTCTGGGGCCAACGTCCTGACTTTC
d_call: NA; clone_size: NA; j_call: TRBJ1-2; v_call: TRBV7-9; cdr3_aa: CASSFDPVYGYTF; cdr3_nt: TGTGCCAGCAGCTTCGACCCGGTCTATGGCTACACCTTC
d_call: TRBD1; clone_size: many; j_call: TRBJ2-7; v_call: TRBV7-8; cdr3_aa: CASSTRTGPYEQYF; cdr3_nt: TGTGCCAGCAGCACACGGACAGGTCCCTACGAGCAGTACTTC
d_call: TRBD2; clone_size: NA; j_call: TRBJ2-7; v_call: TRBV6-1; cdr3_aa: CATCPGTSLNEQYF; cdr3_nt: TGTGCCACCTGTCCCGGGACTAGCCTTAACGAGCAGTACTTC
d_call: TRBD1; clone_size: NA; j_call: TRBJ1-3; v_call: TRBV9; cdr3_aa: CASSVGDSPAFNTIYF; cdr3_nt: TGTGCCAGCAGCGTCGGGGACAGTCCGGCGTTCAACACCATATATTTT
d_call: TRBD1; clone_size: NA; j_call: TRBJ1-5; v_call: TRBV12-3/TRBV12-4; cdr3_aa: CASSLEGRGRGQPQHF; cdr3_nt: TGTGCCAGCAGCCTTGAGGGAAGGGGGCGCGGTCAGCCCCAGCATTTT
d_call: NA; clone_size: many; j_call: TRBJ1-2; v_call: TRBV12-5; cdr3_aa: CASAWGGDWNGYTF; cdr3_nt: TGTGCTAGTGCCTGGGGAGGGGATTGGAATGGCTACACCTTC
d_call: TRBD1; clone_size: many; j_call: TRBJ2-5; v_call: TRBV19; cdr3_aa: CASSSTDRVVQETQYF; cdr3_nt: TGTGCCAGTAGTTCCACCGACAGGGTTGTTCAAGAGACCCAGTACTTC
d_call: NA; clone_size: many; j_call: TRBJ1-1; v_call: TRBV11-2; cdr3_aa: CASSMGLWTEAFF; cdr3_nt: TGTGCCAGCAGCATGGGGTTGTGGACTGAAGCTTTCTTT
d_call: NA; clone_size: many; j_call: TRBJ1-2; v_call: TRBV6-1; cdr3_aa: CASRPPGGTNYGYTF; cdr3_nt: TGTGCCAGCAGGCCCCCCGGTGGGACTAACTATGGCTACACCTTC
d_call: NA; clone_size: many; j_call: TRBJ2-4; v_call: TRBV12-3/TRBV12-4; cdr3_aa: CASSLSEAKNIQYF; cdr3_nt: TGTGCCAGCAGTTTATCGGAAGCCAAAAACATTCAGTACTTC
d_call: NA; clone_size: many; j_call: TRBJ1-6; v_call: TRBV5-1; cdr3_aa: CASSSSLQGLSPLHF; cdr3_nt: TGCGCCAGCAGCTCGTCGTTGCAGGGGCTGTCACCCCTCCACTTT
d_call: TRBD1; clone_size: many; j_call: TRBJ2-2; v_call: TRBV19; cdr3_aa: CASSIEDRGTGELFF; cdr3_nt: TGTGCCAGTAGTATAGAGGACAGGGGCACCGGGGAGCTGTTTTTT
d_call: NA; clone_size: NA; j_call: TRBJ1-2; v_call: TRBV12-3/TRBV12-4; cdr3_aa: CASSLGRTNGYTF; cdr3_nt: TGTGCCAGCAGCTTAGGACGGACCAATGGCTACACCTTC
d_call: NA; clone_size: NA; j_call: TRBJ2-2; v_call: TRBV6-9; cdr3_aa: CASRPRTATLGTGELFF; cdr3_nt: TGTGCCAGCAGGCCACGGACAGCCACTCTCGGAACCGGGGAGCTGTTTTTT
d_call: NA; clone_size: few; j_call: TRBJ1-6; v_call: TRBV27; cdr3_aa: CASSFGGSRSPLHF; cdr3_nt: TGTGCCAGCAGTTTCGGGGGTAGTCGTTCACCCCTCCACTTT
d_call: NA; clone_size: NA; j_call: TRBJ1-1; v_call: TRBV29-1; cdr3_aa: CSVEDLEGGISAFF; cdr3_nt: TGCAGCGTTGAAGATCTTGAGGGTGGGATTTCGGCTTTCTTT
d_call: NA; clone_size: NA; j_call: TRBJ2-5; v_call: TRBV7-2; cdr3_aa: CASSQQGRQETQYF; cdr3_nt: TGTGCCAGCAGCCAACAGGGCCGCCAAGAGACCCAGTACTTC
d_call: NA; clone_size: many; j_call: TRBJ2-7; v_call: TRBV5-1; cdr3_aa: CASSSLQELPYEQYF; cdr3_nt: TGCGCCAGCAGCTCCCTCCAAGAATTGCCCTACGAGCAGTACTTC
d_call: NA; clone_size: many; j_call: TRBJ2-3; v_call: TRBV7-2; cdr3_aa: CASSLDRGPLDTQYF; cdr3_nt: TGTGCCAGCAGCTTAGATAGGGGACCTTTGGATACGCAGTATTTT
d_call: TRBD1; clone_size: many; j_call: TRBJ2-7; v_call: TRBV6-5; cdr3_aa: CASSYPGQGNYEQYF; cdr3_nt: TGTGCCAGCAGTTACCCCGGACAGGGAAACTACGAGCAGTACTTC
d_call: NA; clone_size: NA; j_call: TRBJ1-5; v_call: TRBV2; cdr3_aa: CASREGFGSNQPQLF; cdr3_nt: TGTGCCAGCCGGGAGGGGTTCGGTAGCAATCAGCCCCAGCTTTTT
d_call: NA; clone_size: many; j_call: TRBJ2-5; v_call: TRBV20-1; cdr3_aa: CSAIRDLTETQYF; cdr3_nt: TGCAGTGCTATCAGGGATCTAACAGAGACCCAGTACTTC
d_call: NA; clone_size: NA; j_call: TRBJ2-7; v_call: TRBV30; cdr3_aa: CAWSARGGYEQYF; cdr3_nt: TGTGCCTGGAGTGCAAGGGGTGGCTACGAGCAGTACTTC
d_call: NA; clone_size: few; j_call: TRBJ1-3; v_call: TRBV4-1; cdr3_aa: CASSQERVSGNTIYF; cdr3_nt: TGCGCCAGCAGCCAAGAAAGGGTCTCTGGAAACACCATATATTTT
d_call: NA; clone_size: many; j_call: TRBJ1-2; v_call: TRBV19; cdr3_aa: CASSIQGSDGYTF; cdr3_nt: TGTGCCAGTAGTATTCAGGGGAGTGATGGCTACACCTTC
d_call: NA; clone_size: NA; j_call: TRBJ2-7; v_call: TRBV7-9; cdr3_aa: CASSPTSAPIEQYF; cdr3_nt: TGTGCCAGCAGCCCAACAAGCGCCCCAATCGAGCAGTACTTC